What follows are 31 T cell receptor beta chains derived from one specimen sequenced in a study of tissue T cells after allogeneic stem cell transplantation (dated by TCRdb to between 2020 and 2023). Library generation was performed with the immunoSEQ multiplex PCR assay. TCRdb carries this immuneACCESS record with in-frame sequences only. Its versions omit some clonotypes, under half of them owing to an unresolved V gene in the studies checked, with the rest unexplained. In this sample the table shows just over 25,000 clones, 75% to 95% of which occur a single time. The biggest ten clones account for more than 1.5% of the sample. Explained via the paper, the time point label denotes: recipient (host-origin) PBMCs collected before allo-HCT. The sequenced sample was blood, obtained before transplantation. The receptor set was obtained from a male donor older than 55 who later had graft-versus-host disease after an allogeneic stem cell transplant.

As concerns this clone: An end of the junction differs from the germline gene, which may be a read error. The chain employs TRBV10-1 and TRBJ2-7; 11 positions agree with TRBD2. The CDR3 runs 15 residues. Germline assignment: CDR1 WNHNN and CDR2 SYGVQD (reference sequence). Here the CDR3 reads CASDCFGTSGSPSHF. Here the CDR3 DNA reads TGCGCCAGCGATTGTTTCGGGACTAGCGGTAGTCCCAGCCACTTC.

The V gene is TRBV7-6, the J gene TRBJ2-1, with 8 nucleotides matching TRBD2. Germline trimming cut 2 bases from V and 8 bases from J; bases unmatched to any gene: 8. The CDR3 consists of 15 residues. The germline V gene has CDR1 SGHVS and CDR2 FNYEAQ. The CDR3: CASSLSAGGYHEQFF. CDR3 in DNA: TGTGCCAGCAGCTTATCGGCGGGGGGTTATCATGAGCAGTTCTTC.

The V gene is TRBV12-5, the J gene TRBJ1-2; no reliable D call. From germline, CDR1 is LGHNT and CDR2 FRNRAP. Trimming took off 0 bases at V and 1 base at J, with 18 bases between the two ends. There are 18 residues in the CDR3. CDR3 coding DNA: TGTGCTAGTGGTTTGGTACTTAATCCACGCCGGCATAACTATGGCTACACCTTC. It is translated as CASGLVLNPRRHNYGYTF.

The V call is TRBV9, the J call TRBJ2-5; 7 bases are shared with TRBD1. V shed 2 bases and J 2 bases; nucleotides not matched to a gene: 9. Germline loops: CDR1 SGDLS, CDR2 YYNGEE. The CDR3 sequence is 16 residues long. The CDR3 DNA sequence: TGTGCCAGCAGCGTGGACCGGGACAGCCCTCAAGAGACCCAGTACTTC. It specifies CASSVDRDSPQETQYF.

The rearrangement uses TRBV9 and TRBJ2-7; TRBD1 is a possible D gene (6 bases). V was shortened by 3 bases and J by 6 bases, with 19 bases between the two germline ends. CDR1 SGDLS and CDR2 YYNGEE come from the germline V gene. The CDR3 is 15 amino acids. For the CDR3, the DNA is TGTGCCAGCAGCGGGAGACAGGTTATCGATCCCGAGCAGTACTTC. This encodes CASSGRQVIDPEQYF.

V is TRBV15 and J is TRBJ2-3; D gene ambiguous. With 5 bases removed from V and 5 bases from J, the gap between germline ends came to 17 bases. There are 15 residues in the CDR3. Per germline, CDR1 LNHNV and CDR2 YYDKDF (reference sequence). CDR3 in amino acids: CATSGAESRGDTQYF. In DNA, the CDR3 is TGTGCCACCAGCGGCGCCGAGAGTAGAGGAGATACGCAGTATTTT.

V is TRBV2 and J is TRBJ1-5, with D possibly TRBD1 on 6 matching bases. Germline values: CDR1 SNHLY, CDR2 FYNNEI. The CDR3 runs to 18 residues. The ends were cut back, 1 base at V and 2 bases at J, with 18 bases in the middle. DNA for the CDR3: TGTGCCAGCAGTGAAGTCTTGGGGGCCCGGTTTGGCAATCAGCCCCAGCATTTT. The encoded protein is CASSEVLGARFGNQPQHF.

This sequence joins TRBV5-4 and TRBJ2-7; 8 bases map to TRBD1. Per germline, CDR1 SGHNT and CDR2 YYREEE (reference sequence). The junction had 9 bases not matched to a gene; V was cut back by 4 bases and J by 9 bases. This CDR3 region has 13 residues. The CDR3 nucleotides read TGTGCCAGCAGCCCGCGACAGGGGATAGGGCAGTACTTC. Encoded protein: CASSPRQGIGQYF.

The gene calls are TRBV10-3 and TRBJ2-1; D tentatively reads TRBD1 or TRBD2 (5 bases each). Per germline, CDR1 ENHRY and CDR2 SYGVKD. Trimming took off 2 bases at V and 9 bases at J, with 11 bases between the two ends. The CDR3 is made up of 13 amino acids. The CDR3 bases are TGTGCCATCAGTGAGAGGGGAGAGGGTGAGCAGTTCTTC. It yields the protein CAISERGEGEQFF.

This clone was detected once. The same CDR3 also results from other DNA sequences found in this sample. V and J are TRBV19 and TRBJ1-6; D is perhaps TRBD1 (5 bases). The V gene lost 9 bases and the J gene lost 0 bases, with 18 bases spanning the gap. The length of the CDR3 is 17 residues. Germline V gives CDR1 LNHDA, CDR2 SQIVND (reference sequence). As DNA, the CDR3 is TGTGCCAGCACCTCCCTGCACGGGGGCTCCTATAATTCACCCCTCCACTTT. This translates into CASTSLHGGSYNSPLHF. Together with reference TRBV19 and TRBJ1-6, the CDR3 gives the full variable domain: DGGITQSPKYLFRKEGQNVTLSCEQNLNHDAMYWYRQDPGQGLRLIYYSQIVNDFQKGDIAEGYSVSREKKESFPLTVTSAQKNPTAFYLCASTSLHGGSYNSPLHFGNGTRLTVT.

The DNA for the CDR3 is TGTGCCAGCAGCTTCAGGGGAGTCGAGACCCAGTACTTC. It specifies CASSFRGVETQYF. The chain uses TRBV7-9 and TRBJ2-5, with D possibly TRBD1 on 6 matching bases. CDR1 and CDR2 (germline): SEHNR, FQNEAQ (reference sequence). The CDR3 is 13 amino acids. V lost 3 bases, J lost 5 bases, and 10 bases lay in between.

This chain connects TRBV6-6 to TRBJ1-2; D is possibly TRBD1 (6 bases). The germline gives CDR1 MNHNY, CDR2 SVGAGI (reference sequence). This CDR3 has 16 amino acids. Trimming pared 2 bases from V and 4 bases from J, leaving 17 bases between. The CDR3 DNA sequence: TGTGCCAGCAGTTACCGAAACACAGGGTTGGGCTATGGCTACACCTTC. Amino acids: CASSYRNTGLGYGYTF.

The chain couples TRBV28 to TRBJ2-5; 8 positions agree with TRBD2. With 6 bases clipped from V and 4 bases from J, the junction kept 16 bases outside the gene matches. The CDR3 spans 17 residues. Germline V gives CDR1 MDHEN, CDR2 SYDVKM. The DNA for the CDR3 is TGTGCCAGCAGAGGACTAGCCGAACAAAGGGGACGAGAGACCCAGTACTTC. This encodes CASRGLAEQRGRETQYF.

The rearrangement uses TRBV6-5 and TRBJ2-3; D not resolved. Germline lookup yields CDR1 MNHEY and CDR2 SVGAGI. CDR3 length: 16 residues. Trimming pared 0 bases from V and 3 bases from J, leaving 13 bases between. In nucleotides, the CDR3 is TGTGCCAGCAGTTACTCCCCCCTGCGGCGGACAGATACGCAGTATTTT. It translates to CASSYSPLRRTDTQYF.

The sample holds one count of this clone. The J gene is TRBJ1-1, the V gene TRBV3-1 (or the pseudogene TRBV3-2), with D possibly TRBD1 on 5 matching bases. Germline loops: CDR1 LGHDT, CDR2 YNNKEL (reference sequence). The V gene lost 4 bases and the J gene lost 4 bases, with 13 bases spanning the gap. This CDR3 contains 14 residues. The CDR3 region is CASSLRGGGTEAFF. The CDR3 DNA follows: TGTGCCAGCAGCCTAAGGGGTGGGGGCACTGAAGCTTTCTTT.

V gene TRBV3-1 (or the pseudogene TRBV3-2) combines with J gene TRBJ1-1; 12 bases line up with TRBD1. Per the germline V gene, CDR1 is LGHDT and CDR2 is YNNKEL (reference sequence). The junction had 4 bases not matched to a gene; V was cut back by 5 bases and J by 6 bases. The CDR3 spans 14 residues. For the CDR3, the DNA is TGTGCCAGCAGCTTCCGGGACAGGGGGCCTGAAGCTTTCTTT. Protein sequence: CASSFRDRGPEAFF.

The rearrangement links TRBV11-2 to TRBJ2-7; 14 bases agree with TRBD2. V lost 5 bases and J lost 6; bases outside the gene matches: 15. Germline-derived CDR1 and CDR2 are SGHAT and FQNNGV. This CDR3 is built from 18 residues. The CDR3 is CASSQGLAGGLVYSEQYF. CDR3 in DNA: TGTGCCAGCAGCCAAGGACTAGCGGGGGGCTTGGTGTATTCCGAGCAGTACTTC.

The chain has TRBV7-9 and TRBJ2-1; D is unclear. Trimming cost V 0 bases and J 2 bases, with 8 bases left between them. The germline V gene has CDR1 SEHNR and CDR2 FQNEAQ (reference sequence). The CDR3 sequence is 15 residues long. Here the CDR3 reads CASSLATPTYNEQFF. The CDR3, as DNA: TGTGCCAGCAGCTTAGCGACCCCCACCTACAATGAGCAGTTCTTC.

The chain employs TRBV11-3 and TRBJ2-6, with D possibly being TRBD2 (5 bases). Trimming shortened V by 0 bases and J by 0 bases, and 18 bases separated the two germline ends. The CDR3 is made up of 20 amino acids. Germline V gives CDR1 SGHNT, CDR2 YENEEA. CDR3 in DNA: TGTGCCAGCAGCTTAGAGTTTCATTGGGAGTTGGTCTCTGGGGCCAACGTCCTGACTTTC. As protein: CASSLEFHWELVSGANVLTF.

The sample holds a few counts of this clone. The rearrangement joins TRBV9 to TRBJ1-6; 7 bases are a match to TRBD1. Germline V lookup: CDR1 SGDLS, CDR2 YYNGEE. The trim removed 4 bases at V and 4 bases at J, leaving 5 bases unmatched. This CDR3 has 15 residues. The DNA for the CDR3 is TGTGCCAGCAGCCCCCGGGACAGATATAATTCACCCCTCCACTTT. This sequence encodes CASSPRDRYNSPLHF.

The sample holds a few counts of this clone. This chain joins TRBV19 and TRBJ1-1; D is uncertain. V was clipped by 3 bases and J by 4 bases, with 12 bases between them. Germline CDR1 LNHDA, CDR2 SQIVND (reference sequence). The CDR3 sequence is 14 residues long. The CDR3 DNA is TGTGCCAGTAGTATTCTTTTGTTGTCCACTGAAGCTTTCTTT. Its protein product is CASSILLLSTEAFF. Based on the CDR3 plus reference TRBV19 and TRBJ1-1, the full variable domain is DGGITQSPKYLFRKEGQNVTLSCEQNLNHDAMYWYRQDPGQGLRLIYYSQIVNDFQKGDIAEGYSVSREKKESFPLTVTSAQKNPTAFYLCASSILLLSTEAFFGQGTRLTVV.

This clone was seen just once. This chain uses TRBV5-1 with TRBJ1-4; tentative D call: TRBD1 (5 bases). V lost 0 bases and J 8 bases, leaving 5 bases between the germline ends. Germline loops: CDR1 SGHRS, CDR2 YFSETQ. CDR3 size: 12 residues. The DNA for the CDR3 is TGCGCCAGCAGCTTGGGACAGGAAAAACTGTTTTTT. This translates into CASSLGQEKLFF.

V gene TRBV20-1 combines with J gene TRBJ1-2; D not resolved. The CDR3 sequence is 9 residues long. Germline-derived CDR1 and CDR2 are DFQATT and SNEGSKA (reference sequence). Here the CDR3 DNA reads TGCAGGGCCACCCTTGGCTACACCTTC. Amino acids: CRATLGYTF.

V and J are TRBV19 and TRBJ2-5; D possibly corresponds to TRBD1 (5 bases). The CDR3 is made up of 14 amino acids. Germline-derived CDR1 and CDR2 are LNHDA and SQIVND (reference sequence). Trimming removed 1 base at V and 3 bases at J, with 9 bases between. This CDR3 reads CASSIARGKETQYF. CDR3 DNA: TGTGCCAGTAGTATAGCAAGGGGAAAAGAGACCCAGTACTTC. Based on the CDR3 plus reference TRBV19 and TRBJ2-5, the full variable domain is DGGITQSPKYLFRKEGQNVTLSCEQNLNHDAMYWYRQDPGQGLRLIYYSQIVNDFQKGDIAEGYSVSREKKESFPLTVTSAQKNPTAFYLCASSIARGKETQYFGPGTRLLVL.

The chain carries TRBV24-1 and TRBJ1-1; no clear D gene. Germline CDR1 reads KGHDR; CDR2 reads SFDVKD. This CDR3 has 13 amino acids. V lost 12 bases, J lost 3 bases, and 16 bases lay in between. The CDR3, as DNA: TGTGCCGTTCGGACCCAAATCCACACTGAAGCTTTCTTT. This sequence encodes CAVRTQIHTEAFF.

The rearrangement links TRBV7-8 to TRBJ2-7; 9 nucleotides align to TRBD2. CDR3 length: 16 residues. Losses at the gene ends were 2 bases for V and 4 bases for J; bases not matched to a gene: 9. Per the germline V gene, CDR1 is SGHVS and CDR2 is FQNEAQ. The CDR3 sequence is CASSLYLSGSRYEQYF. The CDR3 DNA reads as TGTGCCAGCAGCTTATACCTTAGCGGGAGTAGATACGAGCAGTACTTC.

The genes are TRBV29-1 and TRBJ1-5; D remains unclear. The CDR3 totals 12 residues. The V end lost 5 bases, the J end lost 2 bases, and 7 bases lay between the germline ends. Germline V gives CDR1 SQVTM, CDR2 ANQGSEA. CDR3 DNA sequence: TGCAGCGTTCGCGAGGGCAATCAGCCCCAGCATTTT. This gives the protein CSVREGNQPQHF.

The chain links TRBV6-5 to TRBJ2-1; the match to TRBD2 covers 9 bases. Germline V gene data show CDR1 as MNHEY and CDR2 as SVGAGI. V trimming: 4 bases; J trimming: 13 bases; junction bases outside the gene matches: 14. The CDR3 has 15 residues. CDR3 DNA sequence: TGTGCCAGCAGTTCCAGAACAATAGCGGGAGCGGGCCAGTTCTTC. Amino acids: CASSSRTIAGAGQFF.

The V call is TRBV9, the J call TRBJ2-1, with a weak D call TRBD2 (5 bases). Germline V gives CDR1 SGDLS, CDR2 YYNGEE. V dropped 3 bases and J dropped 0 bases, with 13 bases sitting between them. The length of the CDR3 is 16 residues. CDR3 bases: TGTGCCAGCAGCGACCCCCTTAGCGACTCCTACAATGAGCAGTTCTTC. As protein: CASSDPLSDSYNEQFF.

The chain links TRBV9 to TRBJ2-7; TRBD2 agrees at 7 bases. Per the germline V gene, CDR1 is SGDLS and CDR2 is YYNGEE. V dropped 4 bases and J dropped 3; count of bases not matched to a gene: 10. The CDR3 is 15 residues long. The DNA of the CDR3 is TGTGCCAGCAGCCCCTCAGCGGGAAATTTCTACGAGCAGTACTTC. This translates into CASSPSAGNFYEQYF.

This rearrangement joins TRBV6-1 to TRBJ2-3, with TRBD2 matching 14 bases. Germline values: CDR1 MNHNS, CDR2 SASEGT. V shed 3 bases, J shed 9 bases, and the junction held 11 bases outside the gene matches. This CDR3 is built from 17 residues. The CDR3 nucleotides are TGTGCCAGCAGTGACCCGGGACTAGCGGGGGCGATAGGCACGCAGTATTTT. Amino acids: CASSDPGLAGAIGTQYF.